The next 17 T cell receptor beta chains were all read from a single sample in a study of beta chain features in type 1 diabetes (dated by TCRdb to the late 2010s). What the authors observed across the whole study: A moderate but significant shortening of TCRB CDR3 length was observed in type 1 diabetes patients in all four CD4+ subsets.

The antigens of these receptors remain unknown. The receptor library was made with the immunoSEQ multiplex PCR assay. The entire amount of isolated RNA was reverse transcribed using the High Capacity cDNA Reverse Transcription Kit, so the sequenced TCRB transcripts were expressed ones. Held by TCRdb, this immuneACCESS table contains in-frame sequences only and omits some clones. Under half of the omission traces to an unresolved V gene where checked; the cause of the rest is unknown. This sample is represented by about 53,000 clones; under 75% of them were singletons. The ten most abundant clones make up under 0.3% of the sample. Sequences were obtained from stem cell memory CD4+ T cells from blood. This sample's cell subset or site label indicates: stem cell-like memory CD4+ T cells. These receptors all come from a woman in her thirties with type 1 diabetes.

The chain joins TRBV29-1 to TRBJ2-2; 9 nucleotides line up with TRBD1. The J segment lost 5 bases and the V segment lost 6 bases, leaving 4 bases of the junction unmatched. Per germline, CDR1 SQVTM and CDR2 ANQGSEA. This CDR3 contains 13 residues. The chain's CDR3 is CSVQTGGTGELFF. The CDR3 DNA follows: TGCAGCGTCCAGACAGGGGGAACCGGGGAGCTGTTTTTT.

The J gene is TRBJ2-1, the V gene TRBV18; D is perhaps TRBD2 (6 bases). Germline assignment: CDR1 KGHSH and CDR2 LQKENI. The CDR3 is 15 amino acids. With 5 bases removed from V and 2 bases from J, the gap between germline ends came to 13 bases. CDR3 nucleotide sequence: TGTGCCAGCTCAGCAGCCGGGACTCCCTACAATGAGCAGTTCTTC. This gives the protein CASSAAGTPYNEQFF.

The chain combines TRBV28 with TRBJ2-7; unclear D gene. This CDR3 spans 13 amino acids. In germline, CDR1 is MDHEN, CDR2 SYDVKM. V lost 5 bases, J lost 0 bases, and 8 bases lay in between. DNA of the CDR3: TGTGCCAGCAGTCGTACTGGCTCCTACGAGCAGTACTTC. Protein: CASSRTGSYEQYF.

This clone was observed a few times. The J gene is TRBJ2-6, the V gene TRBV7-9; no firm D call. Germline-derived CDR1 and CDR2 are SEHNR and FQNEAQ (reference sequence). This CDR3 has 16 residues. With 3 bases removed from V and 0 bases from J, the gap between germline ends came to 9 bases. CDR3 sequence reads: CASSFSLRSGANVLTF. DNA for the CDR3: TGTGCCAGCAGCTTTTCTCTACGCTCTGGGGCCAACGTCCTGACTTTC. Full variable domain (missing parts from reference TRBV7-9 and TRBJ2-6): DTGVSQNPRHKITKRGQNVTFRCDPISEHNRLYWYRQTLGQGPEFLTYFQNEAQLEKSRLLSDRFSAERPKGSFSTLEIQRTEQGDSAMYLCASSFSLRSGANVLTFGAGSRLTVL.

The chain is built from TRBV6-5 and TRBJ2-2, with 10 bases matching TRBD2. The V and J ends lost 3 bases and 4 bases, in that order; junction bases with no gene match: 5. The CDR3 is 16 residues long. The germline V gene has CDR1 MNHEY and CDR2 SVGAGI. The CDR3 nucleotides read TGTGCCAGCAGTTATATTAGCGGGAGGATCACCGGGGAGCTGTTTTTT. Translated, it gives CASSYISGRITGELFF.

The CDR3 loop is CASSPSPEGIGYTF. CDR3 nucleotides: TGTGCCAGCAGTCCCAGCCCGGAGGGGATCGGCTACACCTTC. The genes are TRBV27 and TRBJ1-2, with D tentatively TRBD1 (5 bases). Germline CDR1 and CDR2: MNHEY and SMNVEV (reference sequence). V lost 5 bases to trimming and J lost 8 bases, with 18 bases between them. The CDR3 has 14 residues.

The J gene is TRBJ1-4, the V gene TRBV19; maybe TRBD1 (5 bases). Looked up from germline, CDR1 is LNHDA and CDR2 is SQIVND (reference sequence). Trimming took off 5 bases at V and 12 bases at J, with 13 bases between the two ends. The CDR3 sequence is 12 residues long. The CDR3 is CASSFGGDQLFF. The DNA for the CDR3 is TGTGCCAGTAGTTTCGGGGGAGATCAACTGTTTTTT.

This clone was detected only a few times. The chain recombines TRBV30 with TRBJ2-2; 9 positions match TRBD2. Germline values: CDR1 GTSNPN, CDR2 SVGIG (reference sequence). The CDR3 is made up of 15 amino acids. V was pared by 4 bases and J by 7 bases, with 10 bases of the junction left unmatched. The CDR3 region has the DNA TGTGCCTGGAAACGGGCGGGAGGGCCTGTCGGGGAGCTGTTTTTT. Encoded protein: CAWKRAGGPVGELFF.

This clone appeared a few times. V usage is TRBV7-9 and J usage is TRBJ2-7; tentatively, D is TRBD1 (5 bases). In germline, CDR1 is SEHNR, CDR2 FQNEAQ (reference sequence). Trimming left V 1 base short and J 0 bases short, with 13 bases between. CDR3 length equals 16 residues. For the CDR3, the DNA is TGTGCCAGCAGCTTAGAAAGGACATCCAACTCCTACGAGCAGTACTTC. It encodes CASSLERTSNSYEQYF.

CDR3 protein: CAWSVLPGVNTEAFF. CDR3 coding DNA: TGTGCCTGGAGTGTACTCCCCGGGGTGAACACTGAAGCTTTCTTT. This rearrangement joins TRBV30 to TRBJ1-1; D ambiguous. The CDR3 extends over 15 amino acids. The V gene's germline CDR1 is GTSNPN and CDR2 SVGIG (reference sequence). Trimming removed 0 bases at V and 0 bases at J, with 11 bases between.

This chain connects TRBV2 to TRBJ2-1, with TRBD1 matching over 10 bases. The V segment lost 4 bases and the J segment 8 bases; nucleotides outside the gene matches: 11. CDR3 length equals 16 residues. CDR1 is SNHLY, CDR2 FYNNEI, per germline. The CDR3 loop is CASSVSRTGGQYEQFF. CDR3 DNA sequence: TGTGCCAGCAGTGTATCGCGGACAGGGGGGCAATATGAGCAGTTCTTC.

The rearrangement joins TRBV9 to TRBJ2-2, with TRBD2 identical over 12 bases. The CDR3 has 17 residues. V trimming: 5 bases; J trimming: 6 bases; junction bases outside the gene matches: 11. The V gene's germline CDR1 is SGDLS and CDR2 YYNGEE. The CDR3 nucleotides read TGTGCCAGCAGGGAGGGACTAGCGGGCGATGGCGCCGGGGAGCTGTTTTTT. Translated: CASREGLAGDGAGELFF. Full variable domain (missing parts from reference TRBV9 and TRBJ2-2): DSGVTQTPKHLITATGQRVTLRCSPRSGDLSVYWYQQSLDQGLQFLIQYYNGEERAKGNILERFSAQQFPDLHSELNLSSLELGDSALYFCASREGLAGDGAGELFFGEGSRLTVL.

The chain joins TRBV5-1 to TRBJ2-3; weak D call: TRBD2 (5 bases). V lost 0 bases to trimming and J lost 0 bases, with 8 bases between them. Germline CDR1 is SGHRS and CDR2 is YFSETQ. This CDR3 contains 15 residues. The CDR3 DNA is TGCGCCAGCAGCTTGGGCGGGCCTAGCACAGATACGCAGTATTTT. It codes for CASSLGGPSTDTQYF.

J is TRBJ1-1 and V is TRBV18, with 7 bases fitting TRBD1. V shed 3 bases and J 5 bases; nucleotides not matched to a gene: 3. CDR3 length: 13 residues. Germline CDR1 is KGHSH and CDR2 is LQKENI. Here the CDR3 DNA reads TGTGCCAGCTCACCCGAGGGACAGACTGAAGCTTTCTTT. Amino acids: CASSPEGQTEAFF.

This clone was found once. The V gene is TRBV19, the J gene TRBJ1-2, with D unclear. V was clipped by 5 bases and J by 7 bases, with 17 bases between them. There are 14 residues in the CDR3. Germline V lookup: CDR1 LNHDA, CDR2 SQIVND (reference sequence). CDR3: CASSLDPGGFGYTF. The CDR3 DNA reads as TGTGCCAGTAGTCTCGACCCGGGCGGGTTTGGCTACACCTTC.

This chain uses TRBV19 with TRBJ1-5; the match to TRBD1 covers 8 bases. Germline values: CDR1 LNHDA, CDR2 SQIVND (reference sequence). This CDR3 contains 16 residues. V gave up 3 bases and J gave up 0 bases; unmatched junction bases: 4. The CDR3 spells CASSMQGADSNQPQHF. CDR3 nucleotides: TGTGCCAGTAGTATGCAGGGGGCGGATAGCAATCAGCCCCAGCATTTT. The whole variable domain, filled in from reference TRBV19 and TRBJ1-5, reads DGGITQSPKYLFRKEGQNVTLSCEQNLNHDAMYWYRQDPGQGLRLIYYSQIVNDFQKGDIAEGYSVSREKKESFPLTVTSAQKNPTAFYLCASSMQGADSNQPQHFGDGTRLSIL.

This clone was observed a handful of times. The V gene is TRBV9, the J gene TRBJ2-1, with TRBD1 identical over 8 bases. The V and J ends lost 3 bases and 4 bases, in that order; junction bases with no gene match: 6. Per the germline V gene, CDR1 is SGDLS and CDR2 is YYNGEE. The CDR3 is made up of 15 amino acids. CDR3 nucleotides: TGTGCCAGCAGCGCCGGGACAGGAAATTACAATGAGCAGTTCTTC. This codes for CASSAGTGNYNEQFF.